This T cell receptor (beta chain) was sequenced in a study of PD-L1 blockade in urothelial cancer. At the level of the study: Most patients, about 85% of the roughly 30, were males with bladder-origin cancer. Analysis of blood occurred 3 weeks (second dose) and 6 weeks after treatment start.

The table came from immunoSEQ multiplex PCR; TCRdb's copy has only in-frame clones and leaves some out. The sample lists about 100,000 clones; about 91% were seen once. Germline V gives CDR1 SNHLY, CDR2 FYNNEI. This CDR3 region has 13 residues. Unmatched junction bases numbered 6, after V lost 10 bases and J lost 6 bases. Patients' cancers were locally advanced or metastatic urothelial carcinomas. This clonotype was obtained from a woman older than 75 with urothelial cancer. The input for sequencing was PBMCs, taken around atezolizumab (anti-PD-L1) treatment. V and J are TRBV2 and TRBJ2-2; TRBD2 aligns across 9 bases. CDR3 sequence (DNA): TGTGCCAACGTCAGGACTAGCGCCGGGGAGCTGTTTTTT. Encoded protein: CANVRTSAGELFF. The complete variable domain, with remaining parts taken from reference TRBV2 and TRBJ2-2, reads EPEVTQTPSHQVTQMGQEVILRCVPISNHLYFYWYRQILGQKVEFLVSFYNNEISEKSEIFDDQFSVERPDGSNFTLKIRSTKLEDSAMYFCANVRTSAGELFFGEGSRLTVL.